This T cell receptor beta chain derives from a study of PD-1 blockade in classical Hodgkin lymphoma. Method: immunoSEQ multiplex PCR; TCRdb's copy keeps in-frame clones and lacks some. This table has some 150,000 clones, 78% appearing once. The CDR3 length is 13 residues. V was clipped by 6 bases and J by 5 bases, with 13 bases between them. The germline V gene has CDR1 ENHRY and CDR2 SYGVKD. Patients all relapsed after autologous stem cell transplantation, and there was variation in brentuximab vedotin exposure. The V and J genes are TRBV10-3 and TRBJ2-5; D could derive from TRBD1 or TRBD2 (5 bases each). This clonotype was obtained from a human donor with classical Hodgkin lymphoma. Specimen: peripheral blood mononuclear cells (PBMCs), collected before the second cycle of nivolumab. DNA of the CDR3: TGTGCCATCAGGGGGACGGACGGGGAGACCCAGTACTTC. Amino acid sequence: CAIRGTDGETQYF.